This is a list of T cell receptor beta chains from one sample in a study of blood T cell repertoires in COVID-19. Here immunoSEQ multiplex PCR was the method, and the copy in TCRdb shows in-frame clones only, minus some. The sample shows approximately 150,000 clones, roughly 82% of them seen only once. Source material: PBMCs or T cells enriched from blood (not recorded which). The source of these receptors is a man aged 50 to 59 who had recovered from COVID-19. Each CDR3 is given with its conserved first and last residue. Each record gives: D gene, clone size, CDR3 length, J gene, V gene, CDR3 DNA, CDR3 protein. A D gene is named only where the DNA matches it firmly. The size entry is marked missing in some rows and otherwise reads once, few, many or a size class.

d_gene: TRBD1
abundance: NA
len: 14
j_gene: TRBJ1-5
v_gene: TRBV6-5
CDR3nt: TGTGCCAGCAGCCGGGACAGGGACGATCAGCCCCAGCATTTT
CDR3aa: CASSRDRDDQPQHF

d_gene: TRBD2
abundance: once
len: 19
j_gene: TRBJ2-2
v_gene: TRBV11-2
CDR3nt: TGTGCCAGCAGCCGAAGACAAAGTGGGGCGGGGGCGAACACCGGGGAGCTGTTTTTT
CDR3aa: CASSRRQSGAGANTGELFF

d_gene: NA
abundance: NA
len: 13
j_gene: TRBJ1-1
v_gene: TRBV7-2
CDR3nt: TGTGCCAGCAGCCAGCGGGGCGGCAGGGCAGCTTTCTTT
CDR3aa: CASSQRGGRAAFF

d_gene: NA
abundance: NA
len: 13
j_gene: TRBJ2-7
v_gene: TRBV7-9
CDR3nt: TGTGCCAGCAGCACACAGGGTCCCTACGAGCAGTACTTC
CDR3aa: CASSTQGPYEQYF

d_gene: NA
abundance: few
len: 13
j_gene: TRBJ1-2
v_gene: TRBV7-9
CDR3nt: TGTGCCAGCAGCTTAGGGCAGATCTATGGCTACACCTTC
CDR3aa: CASSLGQIYGYTF

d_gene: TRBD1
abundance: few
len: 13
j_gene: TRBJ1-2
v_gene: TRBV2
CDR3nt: TGTGCCAGCAGTGAGATACAGGGGGGAGGCTACACCTTC
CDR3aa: CASSEIQGGGYTF

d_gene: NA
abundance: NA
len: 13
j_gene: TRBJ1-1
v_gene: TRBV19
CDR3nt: TGTGCCAGTATGCGGCCGCAGAACACTGAAGCTTTCTTT
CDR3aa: CASMRPQNTEAFF

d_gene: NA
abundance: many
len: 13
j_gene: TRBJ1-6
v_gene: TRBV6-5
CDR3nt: TGTGCCAGCCGATTCAGGTTGAATTCACCCCTCCACTTT
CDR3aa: CASRFRLNSPLHF

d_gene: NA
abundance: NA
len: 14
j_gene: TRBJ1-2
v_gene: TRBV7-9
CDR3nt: TGTGCCAGCAGCTTACAGGGCGCTAACTATGGCTACACCTTC
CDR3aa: CASSLQGANYGYTF

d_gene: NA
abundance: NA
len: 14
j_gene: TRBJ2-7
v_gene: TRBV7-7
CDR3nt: TGTGCTAGCAGCCCCGCCGGAGGGGGGGGCGAGCAGTACTTC
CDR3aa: CASSPAGGGGEQYF

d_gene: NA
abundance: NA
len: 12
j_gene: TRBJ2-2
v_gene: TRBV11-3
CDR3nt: TGTGCCAGCAAAACTGCCACAGGGAAGCTGTTTTTT
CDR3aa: CASKTATGKLFF

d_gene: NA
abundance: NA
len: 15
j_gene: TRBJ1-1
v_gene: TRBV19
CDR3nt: TGTGCCAGTATAACCACGGCACAGATGAACACTGAAGCTTTCTTT
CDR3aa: CASITTAQMNTEAFF

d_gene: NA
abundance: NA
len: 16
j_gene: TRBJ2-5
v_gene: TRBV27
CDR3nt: TGTGCCAGCAGTTTAATGGGTGGAGGAAAACAAGAGACCCAGTACTTC
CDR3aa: CASSLMGGGKQETQYF

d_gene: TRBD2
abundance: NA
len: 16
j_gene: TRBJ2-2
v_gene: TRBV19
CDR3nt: TGTGCCAGTACCTCAGGGACTAGCGGGAACACCGGGGAGCTGTTTTTT
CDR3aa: CASTSGTSGNTGELFF

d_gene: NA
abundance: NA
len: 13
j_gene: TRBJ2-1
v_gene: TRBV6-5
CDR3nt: TGTGCCAGCAAAGAGACAGAGGTCAATGAGCAGTTCTTC
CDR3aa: CASKETEVNEQFF

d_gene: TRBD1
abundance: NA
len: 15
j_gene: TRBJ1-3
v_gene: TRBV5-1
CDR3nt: TGCGCCAGCAGCTACGGACAGGCCTCTGGAAACACCATATATTTT
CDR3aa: CASSYGQASGNTIYF

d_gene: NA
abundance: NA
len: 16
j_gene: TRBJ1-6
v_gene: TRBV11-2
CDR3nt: TGTGCCAGCAGCTTACGACAGCTGCCCTATAATTCACCCCTCCACTTT
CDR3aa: CASSLRQLPYNSPLHF

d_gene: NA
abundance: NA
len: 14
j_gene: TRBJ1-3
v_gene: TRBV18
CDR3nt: TGTGCCAGCTCACCCCAGGACTCTGGAAACACCATATATTTT
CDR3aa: CASSPQDSGNTIYF

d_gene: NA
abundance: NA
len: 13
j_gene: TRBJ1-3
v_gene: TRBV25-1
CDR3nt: TGTGCCAGCAGAACATACTCTGGAAACACCATATATTTT
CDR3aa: CASRTYSGNTIYF

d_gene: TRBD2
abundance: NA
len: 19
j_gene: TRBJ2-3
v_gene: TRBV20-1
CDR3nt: TGCAGTGCTAGTGGAGGCCTCGGACTAGCGGGGCTACCCACAGATACGCAGTATTTT
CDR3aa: CSASGGLGLAGLPTDTQYF

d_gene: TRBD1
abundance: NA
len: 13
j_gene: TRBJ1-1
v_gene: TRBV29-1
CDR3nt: TGCAGCGTGGTAGGGCAGGGGGGCACTGAAGCTTTCTTT
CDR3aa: CSVVGQGGTEAFF

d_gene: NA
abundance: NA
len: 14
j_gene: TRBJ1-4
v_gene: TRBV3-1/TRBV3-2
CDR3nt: TGTGCCAGCAGCCAAGCCCAGGGAAGAGAAAAACTGTTTTTT
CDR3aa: CASSQAQGREKLFF

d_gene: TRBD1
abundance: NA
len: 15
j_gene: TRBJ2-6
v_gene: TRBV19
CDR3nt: TGTGCCAGTAGGGACAGGGGGGTTGGGGCCAACGTCCTGACTTTC
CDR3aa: CASRDRGVGANVLTF

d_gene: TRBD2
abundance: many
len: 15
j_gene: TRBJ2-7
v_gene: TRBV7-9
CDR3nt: TGTGCCAGCAGCTTATCTAGCGGCAGCTCCTACGAGCAGTACTTC
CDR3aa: CASSLSSGSSYEQYF

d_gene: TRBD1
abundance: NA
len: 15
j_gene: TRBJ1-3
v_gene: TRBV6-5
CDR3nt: TGTGCCAGCAGTTACTACAGGGGTGGTGGAAACACCATATATTTT
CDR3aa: CASSYYRGGGNTIYF

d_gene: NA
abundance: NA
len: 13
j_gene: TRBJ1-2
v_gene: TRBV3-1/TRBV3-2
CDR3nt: TGTGCCAGCAGCCTCGGGATTTGGGATGGCTACACCTTC
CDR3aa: CASSLGIWDGYTF

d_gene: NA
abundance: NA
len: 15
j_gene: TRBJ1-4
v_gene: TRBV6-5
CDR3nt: TGTGCCAGCAGGGAGGACAGTGCAACTAATGAAAAACTGTTTTTT
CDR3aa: CASREDSATNEKLFF

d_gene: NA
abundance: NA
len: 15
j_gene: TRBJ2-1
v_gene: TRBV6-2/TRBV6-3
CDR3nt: TGTGCCAGCAGTTATTCTCCAGGGGTGAGGAATGAGCAGTTCTTC
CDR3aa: CASSYSPGVRNEQFF

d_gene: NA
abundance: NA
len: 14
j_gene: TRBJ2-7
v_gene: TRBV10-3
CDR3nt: TGTGCCATCAGTGACGGGGGTCAGATCTACGAGCAGTACTTC
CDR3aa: CAISDGGQIYEQYF

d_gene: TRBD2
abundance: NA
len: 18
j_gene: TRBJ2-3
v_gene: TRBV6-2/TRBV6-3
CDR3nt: TGTGCCAGCAGTTACGGTATCGGGAGCGGGGGAGTCACAGATACGCAGTATTTT
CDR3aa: CASSYGIGSGGVTDTQYF

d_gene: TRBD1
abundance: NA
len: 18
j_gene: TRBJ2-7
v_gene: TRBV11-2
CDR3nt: TGTGCCAGCAGCACGATTGAGCCAAACCCGGACAGGGTCTACGAGCAGTACTTC
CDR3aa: CASSTIEPNPDRVYEQYF

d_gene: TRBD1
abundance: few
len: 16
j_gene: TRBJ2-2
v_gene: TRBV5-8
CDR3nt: TGTGCCAGCAGCCCGGCGAGGGGGCCTTTCTCCGGGGAGCTGTTTTTT
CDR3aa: CASSPARGPFSGELFF

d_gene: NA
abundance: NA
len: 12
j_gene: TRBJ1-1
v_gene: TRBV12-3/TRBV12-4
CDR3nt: TGTGCCAGCGGGGAGGGGTTAACTGAAGCTTTCTTT
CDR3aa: CASGEGLTEAFF

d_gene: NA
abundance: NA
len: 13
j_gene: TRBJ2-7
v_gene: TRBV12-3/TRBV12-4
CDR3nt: TGTGCCAGCAGTTTAGGAGGGACCTACGAGCAGTACTTC
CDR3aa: CASSLGGTYEQYF

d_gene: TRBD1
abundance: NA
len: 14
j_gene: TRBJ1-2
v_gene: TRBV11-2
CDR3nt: TGTGCCAGCAGCAAAGGGACAGGGCCCTATGGCTACACCTTC
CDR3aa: CASSKGTGPYGYTF

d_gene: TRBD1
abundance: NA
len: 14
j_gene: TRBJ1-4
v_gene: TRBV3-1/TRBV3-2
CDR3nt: TGTGCCAGCAGCCCTCAGGGGGTGAATGAAAAACTGTTTTTT
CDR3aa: CASSPQGVNEKLFF

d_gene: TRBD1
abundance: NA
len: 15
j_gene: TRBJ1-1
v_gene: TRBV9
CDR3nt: TGTGCCAGCAGCGCAGGGACAGGGTGGGACACTGAAGCTTTCTTT
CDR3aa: CASSAGTGWDTEAFF

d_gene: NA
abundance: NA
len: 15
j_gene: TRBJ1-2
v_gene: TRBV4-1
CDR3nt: TGCGCCAGCAGCCAAGACAGGACAACTAACTATGGCTACACCTTC
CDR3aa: CASSQDRTTNYGYTF

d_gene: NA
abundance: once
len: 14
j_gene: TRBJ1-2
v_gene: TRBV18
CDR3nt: TGTGCCAGCTCACCTGACGGAGCTAACTATGGCTACACCTTC
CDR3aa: CASSPDGANYGYTF

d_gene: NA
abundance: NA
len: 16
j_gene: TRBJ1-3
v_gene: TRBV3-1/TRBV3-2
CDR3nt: TGTGCCAGCAGCCCCGCGCGGGTTATCTCTGGAAACACCATATATTTT
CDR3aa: CASSPARVISGNTIYF

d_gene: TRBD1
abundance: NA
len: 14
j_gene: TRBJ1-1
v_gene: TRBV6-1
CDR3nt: TGTGCCAGCAGTGAAGCAGGGGGCGCAAGGGAAGCTTTCTTT
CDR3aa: CASSEAGGAREAFF

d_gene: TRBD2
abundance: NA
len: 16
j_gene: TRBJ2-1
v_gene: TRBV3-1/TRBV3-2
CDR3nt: TGTGCCAGCAGCCTGGAGGGGACTAGACGTGGCAATGAGCAGTTCTTC
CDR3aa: CASSLEGTRRGNEQFF

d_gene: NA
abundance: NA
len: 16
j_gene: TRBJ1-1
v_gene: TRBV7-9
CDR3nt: TGTGCCAGCAGCTTAGCAGGGGACTCTATGAACACTGAAGCTTTCTTT
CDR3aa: CASSLAGDSMNTEAFF

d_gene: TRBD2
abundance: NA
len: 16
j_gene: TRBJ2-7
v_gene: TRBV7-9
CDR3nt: TGTGCCAGCAGCTTAGCATCGCTAGCGGGGGCCTACGAGCAGTACTTC
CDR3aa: CASSLASLAGAYEQYF

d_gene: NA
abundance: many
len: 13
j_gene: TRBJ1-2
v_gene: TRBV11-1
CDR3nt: TGTGCCAGCCAGGAAAAGGCCGGGGATGGCTACACCTTC
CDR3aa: CASQEKAGDGYTF

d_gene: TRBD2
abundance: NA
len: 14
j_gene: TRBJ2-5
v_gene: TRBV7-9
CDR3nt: TGTGCCAGCAGCTTCGAGGGACTAGTTGAGACCCAGTACTTC
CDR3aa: CASSFEGLVETQYF

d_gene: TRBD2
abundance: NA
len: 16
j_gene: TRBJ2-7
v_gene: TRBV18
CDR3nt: TGTGCCAGCTCACCAACCGCGGGGGAGGGTTCCTACGAGCAGTACTTC
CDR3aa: CASSPTAGEGSYEQYF

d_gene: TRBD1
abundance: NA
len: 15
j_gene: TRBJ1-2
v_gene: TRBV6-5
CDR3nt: TGTGCCAGCAGGGAGACCCCGGGACAGAACTATGGCTACACCTTC
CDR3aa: CASRETPGQNYGYTF

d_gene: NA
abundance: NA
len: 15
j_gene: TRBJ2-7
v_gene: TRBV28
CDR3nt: TGTGCCAGCAGTTTAAGTGGCGGAGGAATCTACGAGCAGTACTTC
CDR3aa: CASSLSGGGIYEQYF

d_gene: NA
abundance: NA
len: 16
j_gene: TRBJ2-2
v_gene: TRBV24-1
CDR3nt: TGTGCCACCAGTGATATGACAAAGACGAACACCGGGGAGCTGTTTTTT
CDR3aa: CATSDMTKTNTGELFF

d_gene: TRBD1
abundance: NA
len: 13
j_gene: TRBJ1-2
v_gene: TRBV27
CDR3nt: TGTGCCAGCACCCGGGACAGGCGTTTTGGCTACACCTTC
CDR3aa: CASTRDRRFGYTF

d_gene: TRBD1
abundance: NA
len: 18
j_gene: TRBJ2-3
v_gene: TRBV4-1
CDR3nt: TGCGCCAGCAGCCAAACTCCTATGGGACAGGGAATGACAGATACGCAGTATTTT
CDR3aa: CASSQTPMGQGMTDTQYF

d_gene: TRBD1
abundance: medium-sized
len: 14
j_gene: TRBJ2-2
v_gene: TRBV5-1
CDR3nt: TGCGCCAGCGGTCCCGGGACAGGGACCGGGGAGCTGTTTTTT
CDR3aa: CASGPGTGTGELFF